What follows are 7 T cell receptor beta chains derived from one specimen sequenced in a study of cytomegalovirus exposure and HLA in healthy donors. The primer mix had 60 Vbeta and 13 Jbeta primers. Sequencing used immunoSEQ multiplex PCR; TCRdb keeps in-frame clones, though not all of them. The sample has 150,000 to 250,000 clones; around 74% are singletons. The sequencing input was PBMCs. The receptors originated from a girl aged 10 to 17 in good health and CMV-seropositive.

The chain uses TRBV5-1 and TRBJ1-1; no firm D call. V was cut by 0 bases and J by 3 bases, with 6 bases left in between. The length of the CDR3 is 13 residues. Per the germline V gene, CDR1 is SGHRS and CDR2 is YFSETQ. Written as DNA, the CDR3 is TGCGCCAGCAGCTTGGCCGGGTACACTGAAGCTTTCTTT. Encoded protein: CASSLAGYTEAFF.

The gene calls are TRBV7-2 and TRBJ2-7; 7 bases map to TRBD2. There are 13 residues in the CDR3. Trimming took 3 bases from V and 3 from J; bases not matched to a gene: 2. Per the germline V gene, CDR1 is SGHTA and CDR2 is FQGNSA. CDR3 coding DNA: TGTGCCAGCAGCTTCGGACTAGTCTACGAGCAGTACTTC. Translating gives CASSFGLVYEQYF.

V is TRBV11-2 and J is TRBJ2-7; 7 nucleotides line up with TRBD2. V shed 1 base and J 2 bases; nucleotides not matched to a gene: 2. Germline CDR1 is SGHAT and CDR2 is FQNNGV. The CDR3 consists of 14 residues. The CDR3 loop is CASSLGLAAYEQYF. CDR3 in DNA: TGTGCCAGCAGCTTAGGGCTAGCGGCCTACGAGCAGTACTTC.

The chain recombines TRBV5-6 with TRBJ2-1, with 9 bases lining up with TRBD1. Trimming took 3 bases from V and 2 from J; bases not matched to a gene: 3. The germline V gene has CDR1 SGHDT and CDR2 YYEEEE. CDR3 length: 15 residues. CDR3 sequence (DNA): TGTGCCAGCAGCTGGGGACAGGGTCCCTACAATGAGCAGTTCTTC. It yields the protein CASSWGQGPYNEQFF.

V usage is TRBV7-9 and J usage is TRBJ2-5; D perhaps matches TRBD2 (5 bases). Looked up from germline, CDR1 is SEHNR and CDR2 is FQNEAQ (reference sequence). This CDR3 has 16 residues. Trimming took off 4 bases at V and 2 bases at J, with 17 bases between the two ends. The CDR3 DNA is TGTGCCAGCAGCTCTAGACGGGATTTGTTTCAAGAGACCCAGTACTTC. It is translated as CASSSRRDLFQETQYF. Filled out from reference TRBV7-9 and TRBJ2-5, the complete variable domain reads DTGVSQNPRHKITKRGQNVTFRCDPISEHNRLYWYRQTLGQGPEFLTYFQNEAQLEKSRLLSDRFSAERPKGSFSTLEIQRTEQGDSAMYLCASSSRRDLFQETQYFGPGTRLLVL.

The chain has TRBV7-2 and TRBJ2-1; 7 nucleotides line up with TRBD1. This CDR3 spans 15 amino acids. Per the germline V gene, CDR1 is SGHTA and CDR2 is FQGNSA. Losses at the gene ends were 2 bases for V and 2 bases for J; bases not matched to a gene: 3. This CDR3 reads CASSLPGQTYNEQFF. For the CDR3, the DNA is TGTGCCAGCAGCTTACCGGGACAGACCTACAATGAGCAGTTCTTC.

V gene TRBV10-2 combines with J gene TRBJ1-4; TRBD1 agrees at 7 bases. This CDR3 has 17 residues. Germline V lookup: CDR1 WSHSY, CDR2 SAAADI. V shed 4 bases and J 2 bases; nucleotides not matched to a gene: 10. The CDR3 loop is CASSGGGTVQTNEKLFF. DNA for the CDR3: TGCGCCAGCAGTGGGGGTGGGACAGTTCAGACTAATGAAAAACTGTTTTTT.